The rows below give T cell receptor beta chains drawn from one sample of a study of T cells in Graves' hyperthyroidism and ophthalmopathy. TCRdb re-analysed the multiplex PCR reads in MiXCR, keeping a single row per CDR3 protein. Of 500,000 to 800,000 distinct CDR3 sequences listed, about 14% are singletons. Source material: blood. These TCRs come from a woman in her 50s with Graves' ophthalmopathy. Both conserved end residues are part of each CDR3. The D gene is left open where the match is weak. A clone size is listed for some rows: how often the clone was seen (once, few, many), or a class if it is expanded.

many | 16 | TRBD1 | TRBJ2-1 | TRBV6-1 | TGTGCCAGCAGACTAAACCGGGACAGGGCGTTCAATGAGCAGTTCTTC | CASRLNRDRAFNEQFF
. | 16 | . | TRBJ1-1 | TRBV6-8 | TGCGCCAGCAGGACCCCTGGGGGGGGTCGAGACACTGAAGCTTTCTTT | CASRTPGGGRDTEAFF
many | 15 | . | TRBJ2-5 | TRBV7-9 | TGTGCCAGCAGCTTGGGTACAGGAGGAGAAGAGACCCAGTACTTC | CASSLGTGGEETQYF
many | 14 | . | TRBJ2-1 | TRBV27 | TGTGCCAGCAGTTTAGCTGGCAGGGTTATTGAGCAGTTCTTC | CASSLAGRVIEQFF
few | 14 | TRBD1 | TRBJ1-2 | TRBV10-3 | TGTGCCATCAGACCGGGACAGGGGATCTATGGCTACACCTTC | CAIRPGQGIYGYTF
few | 14 | TRBD1 | TRBJ1-2 | TRBV28 | TGTGCCAGCGGCCTCGACAGGGTGTCTCTCGGCTACACCTTC | CASGLDRVSLGYTF
. | 14 | TRBD1 | TRBJ1-1 | TRBV7-2 | TGTGCCAGCAGCTTAACAGACAGGGGAACTGAAGCTTTCTTT | CASSLTDRGTEAFF
many | 19 | . | TRBJ2-1 | TRBV12-3/TRBV12-4 | TGTGCCAGCAGTTTAGCGATGGCAGCTGATATGAGCTCCTACAATGAGCAGTTCTTC | CASSLAMAADMSSYNEQFF
many | 15 | TRBD2 | TRBJ2-7 | TRBV4-3 | TGCGCCAGCAGCCAAGCGGGGGGTCTCCTAGACGAGCAGTACTTC | CASSQAGGLLDEQYF
many | 17 | . | TRBJ1-2 | TRBV3-1 | TGTGCCAGCAGCCAAGAAGAGCTGGGACCTTTTTCATATGGCTACACCTTC | CASSQEELGPFSYGYTF
few | 14 | . | TRBJ2-3 | TRBV28 | TGTGTCAGCAGTTTTCCCCTAGTTGCAGATACGCAGTATTTT | CVSSFPLVADTQYF
. | 14 | . | TRBJ2-1 | TRBV6-1 | TGTGCCAGCAGTTCGCGACGGGCTAGCGATGAGCAGTTCTTC | CASSSRRASDEQFF
. | 15 | . | TRBJ2-6 | TRBV6-2/TRBV6-3 | TGTGCCAGCAGTTTTGGCAATTCTGGGGCCAACGTCCTGACTTTC | CASSFGNSGANVLTF
many | 16 | . | TRBJ2-2 | TRBV7-2 | TGTGCCAGCAGCTTACTGGGATCCCTTCTCACCGGGGAGCTGTTTTTT | CASSLLGSLLTGELFF
many | 14 | . | TRBJ1-1 | TRBV2 | TGTGCCAGCAGTGCCGGCCGTACAAACACTGAAGCTTTCTTT | CASSAGRTNTEAFF
. | 15 | TRBD1 | TRBJ2-7 | TRBV3-1 | TGTGCCAGCAGCCAAGGGTATGACAGGGGCGGCGAGCAGTACTTC | CASSQGYDRGGEQYF
many | 15 | . | TRBJ2-5 | TRBV7-8 | TGTGCCAGCAGCTTAGTTTGGGCCGCCGGGGAGACCCAGTACTTC | CASSLVWAAGETQYF
few | 16 | . | TRBJ1-6 | TRBV14 | TGTGCCAGCAGCCAAGAAGGCCTAATTGCTAATTCACCCCTCCACTTT | CASSQEGLIANSPLHF
many | 15 | . | TRBJ2-1 | TRBV11-3 | TGTGCCAGCAGCCTGACTAGTTTAACCTACAATGAGCAGTTCTTC | CASSLTSLTYNEQFF
. | 16 | TRBD2 | TRBJ2-5 | TRBV5-1 | TGCGCCAGCAGCTTGGGGACTAGCGGGAAGGGAGAGACCCAGTACTTC | CASSLGTSGKGETQYF
. | 16 | TRBD1 | TRBJ2-1 | TRBV9 | TGTGCCAGCAGCGTAGTAGGACAGGGGCTTAGAAATGAGCAGTTCTTC | CASSVVGQGLRNEQFF
many | 14 | . | TRBJ1-2 | TRBV6-1 | TGTGCCAGCAGTGCCGGGGGGTCTAACTATGGCTACACCTTC | CASSAGGSNYGYTF
. | 15 | TRBD2 | TRBJ2-1 | TRBV6-1 | TGTGCCAGCAGTCGGACTAGCGGGAGGATCTATGAGCAGTTCTTC | CASSRTSGRIYEQFF
many | 12 | . | TRBJ1-2 | TRBV12-3/TRBV12-4 | TGTGCCAGCAGTTTTTCCAACTATGGCTACACCTTC | CASSFSNYGYTF
few | 15 | TRBD1 | TRBJ1-4 | TRBV19 | TGTGCCAGTAGTTCAAAAAGGGGGCCTGGAGAAAAACTGTTTTTT | CASSSKRGPGEKLFF
many | 15 | . | TRBJ1-5 | TRBV29-1 | TGCAGCGTTGTTTGGGCAACGGATGGCAATCAGCCCCAGCATTTT | CSVVWATDGNQPQHF
many | 11 | . | TRBJ2-1 | TRBV20-1 | TGCAGTAAGGTCAGGGGCAAGGGGCAGTTCTTC | CSKVRGKGQFF
few | 16 | TRBD2 | TRBJ2-3 | TRBV5-1 | TGTGCCAGCAGCTTAGTCGGCGGGAGCGGGACAGATACGCAGTATTTT | CASSLVGGSGTDTQYF
many | 14 | . | TRBJ1-1 | TRBV28 | TGTGCCAGCAGCCCACTTTGGGTGGGGACTGAAGCTTTCTTT | CASSPLWVGTEAFF
many | 13 | TRBD2 | TRBJ2-7 | TRBV28 | TGTGCCAGCAGTCGCGGGGGAACCTACGAGCAGTACTTC | CASSRGGTYEQYF
. | 14 | TRBD2 | TRBJ2-5 | TRBV12-3/TRBV12-4 | TGTGCCAGCAGTTTGGAGGGACTAGCCAAGACCCAGTACTTC | CASSLEGLAKTQYF
many | 18 | TRBD2 | TRBJ2-1 | TRBV5-1 | TGCGCCAGCAGCTTGTTTTCTAGCGGTATTAGCTCCTACAATGAGCAGTTCTTC | CASSLFSSGISSYNEQFF
. | 15 | . | TRBJ1-5 | TRBV5-1 | TGCGCCAGCAGCTTGGACCAGGGAGACGGGCAGCCCCAGCATTTT | CASSLDQGDGQPQHF
many | 17 | TRBD2 | TRBJ2-3 | TRBV7-8 | TGTGCCAGCAGCCCTCTCCTTTCGGGAGGGCCCACAGATACGCAGTATTTT | CASSPLLSGGPTDTQYF
many | 15 | TRBD2 | TRBJ2-1 | TRBV27 | TGTGCCAGCAGGGGACTAGCGGGAGTCGGAAATGAGCAGTTCTTC | CASRGLAGVGNEQFF
many | 16 | TRBD2 | TRBJ2-5 | TRBV7-2 | TGTGCCACGCGTCTTAGCGGGAGGGCCGGGGTAGAGACCCAGTACTTC | CATRLSGRAGVETQYF